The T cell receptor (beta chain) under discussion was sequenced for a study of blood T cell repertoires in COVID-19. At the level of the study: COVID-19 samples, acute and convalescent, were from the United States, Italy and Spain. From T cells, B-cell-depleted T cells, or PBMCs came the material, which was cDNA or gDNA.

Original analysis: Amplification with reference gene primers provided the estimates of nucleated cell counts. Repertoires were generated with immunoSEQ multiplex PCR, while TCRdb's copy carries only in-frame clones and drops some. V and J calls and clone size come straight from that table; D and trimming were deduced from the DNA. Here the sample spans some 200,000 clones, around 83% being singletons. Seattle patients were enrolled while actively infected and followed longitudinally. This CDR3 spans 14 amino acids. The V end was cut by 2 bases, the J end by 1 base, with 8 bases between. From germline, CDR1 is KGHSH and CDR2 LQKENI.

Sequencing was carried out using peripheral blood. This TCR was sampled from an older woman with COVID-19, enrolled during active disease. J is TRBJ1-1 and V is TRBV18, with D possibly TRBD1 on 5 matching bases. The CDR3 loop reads CASSPTRENTEAFF. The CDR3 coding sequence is TGTGCCAGCTCACCAACCAGGGAGAACACTGAAGCTTTCTTT.